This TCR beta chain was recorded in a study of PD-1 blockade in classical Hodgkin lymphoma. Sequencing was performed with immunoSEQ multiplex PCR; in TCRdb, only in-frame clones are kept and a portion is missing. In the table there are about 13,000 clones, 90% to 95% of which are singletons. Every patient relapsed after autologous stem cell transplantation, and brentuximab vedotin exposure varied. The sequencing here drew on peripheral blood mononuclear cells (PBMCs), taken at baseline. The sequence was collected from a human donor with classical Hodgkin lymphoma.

The CDR3 loop reads CASSYQNTEAFF. The CDR3 coding sequence is TGTGCCAGCAGTTACCAGAACACTGAAGCTTTCTTT. The chain recombines TRBV6-6 with TRBJ1-1; the D is unclear. Germline V CDR1 and CDR2: MNHNY, SVGAGI (reference sequence). V was cut by 2 bases and J by 1 base, with 2 bases left in between. The CDR3 contains 12 residues.